The 9 T cell receptor beta chains in this list originate from one sample, sequenced in a study of blood T cell repertoires in COVID-19. Clones were sequenced by immunoSEQ multiplex PCR, and TCRdb holds only the in-frame ones, with some missing. The sample consists of fewer than 250,000 clones, 85% of them appearing once. The specimen sequenced was peripheral blood. Every receptor here comes from a woman aged 55-70 years with active or convalescent COVID-19.

The rearrangement links TRBV6-5 to TRBJ2-2, with D possibly matching TRBD1 (5 bases). The CDR3 covers 14 residues. V gave up 7 bases and J gave up 2 bases, with 11 bases separating them. The germline V gene encodes CDR1 MNHEY and CDR2 SVGAGI. The CDR3 spells CASNGARNTGELFF. The CDR3 bases are TGTGCCAGCAATGGGGCTAGAAACACCGGGGAGCTGTTTTTT.

V gene TRBV11-1 combines with J gene TRBJ1-1, with a weak D call TRBD1 (6 bases). The CDR3 runs to 13 residues. Germline V gene data show CDR1 as SGHAT and CDR2 as FQDESV (reference sequence). Trimming took 5 bases from V and 10 from J, leaving 17 bases between them. CDR3 amino acids: CASSPREGVRAFF. The CDR3 region has the DNA TGTGCCAGCAGCCCTAGGGAGGGGGTACGAGCTTTCTTT.

The table lists this clone with a few counts. The rearrangement joins TRBV4-1 to TRBJ1-2, with D unresolved. The CDR3 runs to 17 residues. Per the germline V gene, CDR1 is MGHRA and CDR2 is YSYEKL. V lost 0 bases and J lost 1, with 15 bases in between. The CDR3 DNA reads as TGCGCCAGCAGCCAAGATAGCCAAACCCGGTATAACTATGGCTACACCTTC. Protein: CASSQDSQTRYNYGYTF.

The chain couples TRBV7-9 to TRBJ1-4; possible D gene TRBD1, 6 bases. This CDR3 is built from 13 residues. V was shortened by 5 bases and J by 8 bases, with 12 bases between the two germline ends. CDR1 and CDR2 (germline): SEHNR, FQNEAQ (reference sequence). The CDR3 nucleotides are TGTGCCAGCAGCCCAGGGGCTGTGGAAAAACTGTTTTTT. As protein: CASSPGAVEKLFF.

The count of this clone is one. V gene TRBV7-8 combines with J gene TRBJ1-2, with D tentatively TRBD1 (6 bases). The CDR3 extends over 14 amino acids. Trimming stripped 3 bases from V and 3 bases from J, with 11 bases between. In germline, CDR1 is SGHVS, CDR2 FQNEAQ. The CDR3 DNA is TGTGCCAGCAGCTTCGCAGGGGACGACTATGGCTACACCTTC. It specifies CASSFAGDDYGYTF.

The chain links TRBV5-1 to TRBJ1-1, with a weak D call TRBD1 (5 bases). Germline CDR1 SGHRS, CDR2 YFSETQ. V lost 0 bases and J 4 bases, leaving 13 bases between the germline ends. The CDR3 is made up of 15 amino acids. The CDR3 is CASSLATQGSTEAFF. The CDR3 nucleotides read TGCGCCAGCAGCTTGGCCACCCAGGGTAGCACTGAAGCTTTCTTT.

This clone turned up a few times. The rearrangement links TRBV11-2 to TRBJ2-7, with TRBD1 identical over 7 bases. The germline gives CDR1 SGHAT, CDR2 FQNNGV. This CDR3 has 14 residues. Trimming took 5 bases from V and 3 from J; bases not matched to a gene: 7. CDR3 nucleotide sequence: TGTGCCAGCAGCGCTTACAGGGGTAGCTACGAGCAGTACGTC. It translates to CASSAYRGSYEQYV.

This chain links TRBV5-8 with TRBJ2-5; tentatively, D is TRBD2 (6 bases). Germline V gene sequence: CDR1 SGHTS, CDR2 YDEGEE. With 2 bases removed from V and 7 bases from J, the gap between germline ends came to 24 bases. The CDR3 loop spans 17 amino acids. This CDR3 is CASSFESSAPVSGTQYF. CDR3 bases: TGTGCCAGCAGCTTCGAATCTAGCGCCCCTGTCTCGGGGACCCAGTACTTC.

The J gene is TRBJ2-1, the V gene TRBV7-2; 11 bases are shared with TRBD2. V was pared by 3 bases and J by 4 bases, with 5 bases of the junction left unmatched. CDR3 length equals 16 residues. Germline loops: CDR1 SGHTA, CDR2 FQGNSA. In DNA, the CDR3 is TGTGCCAGCAGCTTCCTCACTAGCGGGGGATACAATGAGCAGTTCTTC. Residues: CASSFLTSGGYNEQFF.